Presented here are 17 T cell receptor beta chains from one specimen sequenced in a study of graft-versus-host responses after intestinal transplantation. TCRdb keeps only in-frame clones here, not all; method: immunoSEQ multiplex PCR. The table lists some 80,000 clones, roughly 90% of them singletons. Their specific antigens are unknown. This specimen consisted of unstimulated CD8+ T cells sorted from spleen or lymph node cells, obtained before transplant. These receptors all come from a human donor who was the organ donor for an intestinal transplant.

V gene TRBV5-1 combines with J gene TRBJ2-1, with 13 bases identical to TRBD2. Per the germline V gene, CDR1 is SGHRS and CDR2 is YFSETQ. V shed 2 bases, J shed 2 bases, and the junction held 4 bases outside the gene matches. The CDR3 runs 17 residues. In DNA, the CDR3 is TGCGCCAGCAGCTTAGGGACTAGCGGGACCACCTACAATGAGCAGTTCTTC. Amino acid sequence: CASSLGTSGTTYNEQFF.

This chain uses TRBV27 with TRBJ1-1; 9 nucleotides agree with TRBD1. The V and J ends lost 2 bases and 1 base, in that order; junction bases with no gene match: 5. The germline CDR1 and CDR2 sequences are MNHEY and SMNVEV (reference sequence). This CDR3 spans 16 amino acids. CDR3 bases: TGTGCCAGCAGTTTAATGGGACAGGGAGGGAACACTGAAGCTTTCTTT. Translating it yields CASSLMGQGGNTEAFF.

The chain carries TRBV6-5 and TRBJ2-2; D perhaps matches TRBD1 (5 bases). Germline V lookup: CDR1 MNHEY, CDR2 SVGAGI. The CDR3 is 13 residues long. The V gene lost 2 bases and the J gene lost 4 bases, with 5 bases spanning the gap. CDR3 sequence reads: CASSYRGTGELFF. DNA of the CDR3: TGTGCCAGCAGTTACAGGGGCACCGGGGAGCTGTTTTTT.

This clone has a single count. V and J are TRBV7-9 and TRBJ2-5; D is uncertain. The J call is uncertain, as TRBJ2-7 better fits the DNA end. Germline V gene sequence: CDR1 SEHNR, CDR2 FQNEAQ (reference sequence). The CDR3 spans 13 residues. In nucleotides, the CDR3 is TGTGCCAGCAGCTTAGAAGGGACCTACGAGCAGTACTTC. Its protein product is CASSLEGTYEQYF.

The chain has TRBV27 and TRBJ1-5, with D hard to call. V gave up 1 base and J gave up 1 base, with 5 bases separating them. Germline V gene data show CDR1 as MNHEY and CDR2 as SMNVEV (reference sequence). This CDR3 has 14 residues. This CDR3 reads CASSLLDSNQPQHF. DNA for the CDR3: TGTGCCAGCAGTTTATTGGACAGCAATCAGCCCCAGCATTTT.

The chain is built from TRBV5-4 and TRBJ2-7, with unresolved D. This CDR3 has 14 residues. V was cut by 4 bases and J by 6 bases, with 17 bases left in between. Germline loops: CDR1 SGHNT, CDR2 YYREEE (reference sequence). CDR3 DNA: TGTGCCAGCAGCCCTGAAGTCGGTTCATTCGAGCAGTACTTC. Translation gives CASSPEVGSFEQYF.

In this sample, this clone turned up once. The CDR3 DNA reads as TGTGCCAGCAGCTGGCCTACGGGCCCCCATAGAAGCACAGATACGCAGTATTTT. Translated, it gives CASSWPTGPHRSTDTQYF. The V gene is TRBV5-4, the J gene TRBJ2-3; D uncertain. This CDR3 is built from 18 residues. CDR1 and CDR2 from the germline V gene are SGHNT and YYREEE (reference sequence). V shed 3 bases and J shed 0 bases, with 20 bases lying between them.

This clone was seen once. This sequence joins TRBV25-1 and TRBJ2-7; D is uncertain. Trimming cost V 3 bases and J 6 bases, with 12 bases left between them. Germline loops: CDR1 MGHDK, CDR2 SYGVNS. This CDR3 spans 13 amino acids. Here the CDR3 DNA reads TGTGCCAGCAGTGACCTTGGGTCTCGCGAGCAGTACTTC. As protein: CASSDLGSREQYF.

The V and J genes are TRBV7-3 and TRBJ2-1; TRBD1 is a possible D gene (5 bases). V lost 2 bases, J lost 4 bases, and 18 bases lay in between. There are 17 residues in the CDR3. The germline V gene has CDR1 SGHTA and CDR2 FQGTGA. Written as DNA, the CDR3 is TGTGCCAGCAGCTTAGACATAGGGGATGAGCCTTACAATGAGCAGTTCTTC. This translates into CASSLDIGDEPYNEQFF.

The gene calls are TRBV28 and TRBJ2-1; TRBD2 agrees at 9 bases. The V and J ends lost 5 bases and 2 bases, in that order; junction bases with no gene match: 7. CDR1 MDHEN and CDR2 SYDVKM come from the germline V gene. The CDR3 length is 16 residues. Here the CDR3 reads CASSPPASGAYNEQFF. The CDR3 DNA reads as TGTGCCAGCAGTCCTCCGGCTAGCGGGGCCTACAATGAGCAGTTCTTC.

This chain links TRBV13 with TRBJ2-5; D may be TRBD1 or TRBD2 (7 bases each). Germline values: CDR1 PRHDT, CDR2 FYEKMQ (reference sequence). V was pared by 4 bases and J by 3 bases, with 12 bases between. The CDR3 contains 14 residues. CDR3 DNA: TGTGCCAGCAGCTGGGAGGGGGCGGAAGAGACCCAGTACTTC. It yields the protein CASSWEGAEETQYF.

The chain links TRBV7-2 to TRBJ1-2; D is unresolved. The germline V gene encodes CDR1 SGHTA and CDR2 FQGNSA. This CDR3 contains 12 residues. Trimming removed 1 base at V and 5 bases at J, with 5 bases between. The CDR3 DNA reads as TGTGCCAGCAGCTTAGGGGGATATGGCTACACCTTC. Protein: CASSLGGYGYTF.

The chain employs TRBV19 and TRBJ2-1, with a tentative D call TRBD2 (5 bases). This CDR3 is 16 amino acids long. Trimming cost V 2 bases and J 8 bases, with 19 bases left between them. From germline, CDR1 is LNHDA and CDR2 SQIVND (reference sequence). CDR3: CASSIFRGVGLYEQFF. The CDR3 DNA reads as TGTGCCAGTAGTATATTTCGGGGAGTCGGTCTGTATGAGCAGTTCTTC.

This chain connects TRBV19 to TRBJ1-3, with TRBD1 matching over 7 bases. Trimming at V came to 5 bases and at J to 5 bases, leaving 6 bases not matched to a gene. This CDR3 contains 14 residues. CDR1 and CDR2 from the germline V gene are LNHDA and SQIVND (reference sequence). The DNA of the CDR3 is TGTGCCAGTAGTTTACCGGGACAGAGAAACACCATATATTTT. This gives the protein CASSLPGQRNTIYF.

This sequence joins TRBV5-1 and TRBJ2-1, with TRBD1 as a possible D gene (6 bases). CDR1 and CDR2 from the germline V gene are SGHRS and YFSETQ. Trimming shortened V by 4 bases and J by 4 bases, and 21 bases separated the two germline ends. This CDR3 contains 17 residues. The CDR3 sequence is CASSIIPRDIPYNEQFF. The CDR3 region has the DNA TGCGCCAGCAGCATCATACCCCGGGACATACCGTACAATGAGCAGTTCTTC.

The CDR3 region is CASSLDPGGEQFF. The CDR3 coding sequence is TGTGCCAGCAGCTTAGATCCGGGAGGGGAGCAGTTCTTC. The rearrangement joins TRBV7-9 to TRBJ2-1, with 8 nucleotides matching TRBD2. The germline CDR1 and CDR2 sequences are SEHNR and FQNEAQ (reference sequence). CDR3 length equals 13 residues. The ends lost 1 base at V and 10 bases at J; junction bases unmatched: 3.

The rearrangement joins TRBV14 to TRBJ2-5; D perhaps matches TRBD2 (6 bases). This CDR3 spans 14 amino acids. The germline gives CDR1 SGHDN, CDR2 FVKESK. Trimming pared 5 bases from V and 9 bases from J, leaving 19 bases between. CDR3 sequence: CASSYLGLFSPQYF. The CDR3 coding sequence is TGTGCCAGCAGCTACTTGGGACTTTTTTCCCCCCAGTACTTC.